This is a list of T cell receptor beta chains from one sample in a study of CD8 T cells in ankylosing spondylitis. TCRdb re-analysed the 5' RACE reads in MiXCR, keeping a single row per CDR3 protein. The sample contains roughly 300,000 distinct CDR3 sequences, 8% of which appear only once. The source material was blood, either unsorted or a sorted T cell fraction (not recorded which). Receptor source: a male donor with ankylosing spondylitis. Both conserved end residues are part of each CDR3. The order of the fields is CDR3 DNA, CDR3 protein, CDR3 length, D gene, V gene, clone size, J gene. The D gene is left open where the match is weak. A row's size may be missing; if present it is once, few, many or a size class.

TGCGCCAGCAGTGGGACCAGGGGGCGGTCTTACGAGCAGTACTTC | CASSGTRGRSYEQYF | 15 | TRBD1 | TRBV10-2 | NA | TRBJ2-7
TGTGCCAGCAGCTTAGCGGGAACCGTGGACACTGAAGCTTTCTTT | CASSLAGTVDTEAFF | 15 | NA | TRBV7-2 | few | TRBJ1-1
TGCGCCAGCAGCCCGATCATCGCGGGCACAGATACGCAGTATTTT | CASSPIIAGTDTQYF | 15 | NA | TRBV5-1 | NA | TRBJ2-3
TGTGCCAGCAGCCAAGAGCTGGCAGATACGCAGTATTTT | CASSQELADTQYF | 13 | NA | TRBV3-1 | many | TRBJ2-3
TGCGCCAGCAGCTTGTCGGACGTCAGCGACGAGCAGTACTTC | CASSLSDVSDEQYF | 14 | NA | TRBV5-1 | NA | TRBJ2-7
TGTGCCAGCAGCCCTAACAGGGGCCGCTCGTCAATTGAAGCTTTCTTT | CASSPNRGRSSIEAFF | 16 | TRBD1 | TRBV7-9 | few | TRBJ1-1
TGTGCCAGCAGCCAAGCGGGTGAGCAGTTCTTC | CASSQAGEQFF | 11 | NA | TRBV3-1 | few | TRBJ2-1
TGTGCCAGCAGTGAGAGTTCCTACGAGCAGTACTTC | CASSESSYEQYF | 12 | NA | TRBV5-8 | many | TRBJ2-7
TGCGCCAGCAGTAGACAGGGGAGCCAGGGGAGCGAGCAGTACTTC | CASSRQGSQGSEQYF | 15 | TRBD1 | TRBV5-1 | many | TRBJ2-7
TGTGCCAGCACTATATCAGGGGCAACCAACGTCCTGACTTTC | CASTISGATNVLTF | 14 | NA | TRBV12-3/TRBV12-4 | NA | TRBJ2-6
TGTGCCACCCAAGGACTAGCGGGACGGAATGAGCAGTTCTTC | CATQGLAGRNEQFF | 14 | TRBD2 | TRBV2 | NA | TRBJ2-1
TGCAGCGCCCGGCCTGCAGGTTCAATTGGGGCCCAGTACTTC | CSARPAGSIGAQYF | 14 | NA | TRBV29-1 | NA | TRBJ2-5
TGTGCCAGCAGTGTAAGGGGGCTTTACGAGCAGTACTTC | CASSVRGLYEQYF | 13 | TRBD1 | TRBV28 | NA | TRBJ2-7
TGTGCCAGCAGCTTGGAAGCGGGAGGCTCCTACGAGCAGTACTTC | CASSLEAGGSYEQYF | 15 | TRBD2 | TRBV5-5 | few | TRBJ2-7
TGCGCCAGCAGCGCCGGACAGGGTTCGGAAGCTTTCTTT | CASSAGQGSEAFF | 13 | TRBD1 | TRBV5-1 | NA | TRBJ1-1
TGTGCCAGCAGTCCCGGGCCCTTCTACAATGAGCAGTTCTTC | CASSPGPFYNEQFF | 14 | NA | TRBV3-1 | many | TRBJ2-1
TGTGCCAGCAGTTTTGGGGCAGAAGTGCCTCTCTATGGCTACACCTTC | CASSFGAEVPLYGYTF | 16 | NA | TRBV12-3/TRBV12-4 | many | TRBJ1-2
TGTGCCAGCAGCCAACGTATAGCGGGCGGCACAGATACGCAGTATTTT | CASSQRIAGGTDTQYF | 16 | TRBD2 | TRBV4-2 | many | TRBJ2-3
TGCAGCGCCCAGTTTAGCTCCTACGAGCAGTACTTC | CSAQFSSYEQYF | 12 | NA | TRBV29-1 | NA | TRBJ2-7
TGTGCCACCAGCAGAGATGGGAATAGCGGGAGGGTCACCCAGTACTTC | CATSRDGNSGRVTQYF | 16 | TRBD2 | TRBV15 | few | TRBJ2-5
TGTGCCAGCAGCCTACCTCCAACCGGGACAGAGAATGAAAAACTGTTTTTT | CASSLPPTGTENEKLFF | 17 | TRBD1 | TRBV11-3 | few | TRBJ1-4
TGTGCCAGTAGTCCGGGAGCCAAAAACATTCAGTACTTC | CASSPGAKNIQYF | 13 | NA | TRBV19 | many | TRBJ2-4
TGTGCCAGCAGCCTGACTAGCGAGAGCTACGAGCAGTACTTC | CASSLTSESYEQYF | 14 | TRBD2 | TRBV12-3/TRBV12-4 | many | TRBJ2-7
TGTGCCAGCAGGACTGGGGGTTCCCCCACTGAAGCTTTCTTT | CASRTGGSPTEAFF | 14 | NA | TRBV12-3/TRBV12-4 | NA | TRBJ1-1
TGTGCCACCACTGGGCCAGGACGGTACAATGAGCAGTTCTTC | CATTGPGRYNEQFF | 14 | NA | TRBV24-1 | few | TRBJ2-1
TGTGCCAGCAGCCCAACCCGTTTAGATCAGCCCCAGCATTTT | CASSPTRLDQPQHF | 14 | NA | TRBV12-3/TRBV12-4 | NA | TRBJ1-5
TGCGCCAGCAGCCATGGTCGGGCGGCGTCCTACAATGAGCAGTTCTTC | CASSHGRAASYNEQFF | 16 | NA | TRBV5-1 | NA | TRBJ2-1
TGCGCCAGCAGCTTGGATTTAGGGGCTAGCGGGAGACCGGGCGAGCAGTACTTC | CASSLDLGASGRPGEQYF | 18 | TRBD2 | TRBV5-1 | NA | TRBJ2-7